The 17 T cell receptor beta chains presented below share a single source sample, sequenced in a study of blood T cells in healthy people across ages. A second PCR, run for roughly 7 to 12 cycles, used a sample-barcoded 5' primer plus a J-beta primer mix. Using its own MiXCR run on the 5' RACE reads, TCRdb lists one record per CDR3 protein. The data contain 800,000 to 1,300,000 distinct CDR3 sequences, 20% to 25% of them singletons. These data were also filed under a second study, of T cells of mothers and their children.

What was sequenced was blood. These receptors were taken from a girl aged 2-10 years in good health.

J is TRBJ1-2 and V is TRBV4-1, with a possible D match to TRBD1 (5 bases). This CDR3 is 13 amino acids long. Germline lookup yields CDR1 MGHRA and CDR2 YSYEKL. V shed 0 bases and J shed 10 bases, with 12 bases lying between them. The DNA of the CDR3 is TGCGCCAGCAGCCAAGAAAGGGGAATGGACTACACCTTC. It translates to CASSQERGMDYTF.

This clonotype was found a few times. V and J are TRBV7-8 and TRBJ1-4; a weak D match, TRBD1 (6 bases). Germline V gene sequence: CDR1 SGHVS, CDR2 FQNEAQ. Trimming removed 5 bases at V and 8 bases at J, with 18 bases between. The CDR3 length is 15 residues. Here the CDR3 reads CASSKGGGGNEKLFF. The DNA for the CDR3 is TGTGCCAGCAGCAAAGGGGGGGGTGGGAACGAAAAACTGTTTTTT.

This chain links TRBV21-1 with TRBJ2-3. TRBV21-1 is flagged as a pseudogene. The CDR3 totals 16 residues. The DNA of the CDR3 is TGTGCCAGCAGGGTTAGGAAGTTAAAAGACCCAGATACGCAGTATTTT. Its translation is CASRVRKLKDPDTQYF.

This clonotype was seen more than once but under ten times. The chain carries TRBV7-3 and TRBJ2-1; D may be TRBD1 (6 bases). Looked up from germline, CDR1 is SGHTA and CDR2 is FQGTGA. Trimming took 5 bases from V and 5 from J, leaving 10 bases between them. This CDR3 spans 13 amino acids. The CDR3 DNA follows: TGTGCCAGCAGCGTCAACAGGGACAATGAGCAGTTCTTC. Translated, it gives CASSVNRDNEQFF.

This clonotype came up a few times. V and J are TRBV28 and TRBJ2-2; D not resolved. In germline, CDR1 is MDHEN, CDR2 SYDVKM. V was trimmed by 4 bases and J by 9 bases, leaving 9 bases between them. The length of the CDR3 is 12 residues. CDR3 loop: CASSSLTRELFF. The DNA of the CDR3 is TGTGCCAGCAGTTCGCTAACCCGGGAGCTGTTTTTT.

The chain uses TRBV6-6 and TRBJ2-4; unclear D gene. V was shortened by 4 bases and J by 0 bases, with 10 bases between the two germline ends. Germline V gives CDR1 MNHNY, CDR2 SVGAGI (reference sequence). This CDR3 contains 15 residues. In DNA form, the CDR3 reads TGTGCCAGCAGTTCGCGTGGGCTAGCCAAAAACATTCAGTACTTC. Protein product: CASSSRGLAKNIQYF.

This rearrangement joins TRBV20-1 to TRBJ2-5; D gene ambiguous. CDR3 size: 15 residues. V lost 5 bases and J lost 2, with 18 bases in between. Germline lookup yields CDR1 DFQATT and CDR2 SNEGSKA (reference sequence). CDR3 DNA sequence: TGCAGTGCTGCCCCCTCGGACGGCCGACAAGAGACCCAGTACTTC. Protein product: CSAAPSDGRQETQYF.

The rearrangement uses TRBV19 and TRBJ2-7; D gene unclear. CDR1 and CDR2 from the germline V gene are LNHDA and SQIVND (reference sequence). The CDR3 sequence is 14 residues long. V lost 6 bases and J lost 1, with 13 bases in between. The CDR3 loop is CASSPRTESYEQYF. CDR3 DNA sequence: TGTGCCAGTAGCCCCAGGACGGAATCCTACGAGCAGTACTTC.

This clonotype came up a few times. The chain uses TRBV4-2 and TRBJ2-7, with a possible D match to TRBD1 (5 bases). There are 14 residues in the CDR3. The germline V and J ends were trimmed by 3 bases and 8 bases, with 17 bases remaining between them. The V gene's germline CDR1 is LGHNA and CDR2 YNFKEQ. CDR3 sequence (DNA): TGTGCCAGCAGCCAGCAGGGCCAGTCCATGAAGCAGTACTTC. Translation: CASSQQGQSMKQYF.

CDR3 sequence reads: CSVEPADTNNEQFF. The CDR3 DNA reads as TGCAGCGTTGAACCCGCGGACACGAACAATGAGCAGTTCTTC. The chain recombines TRBV29-1 with TRBJ2-1, with D perhaps matching TRBD1 (5 bases). Trimming took 2 bases from V and 5 from J, leaving 13 bases between them. Germline CDR1 and CDR2: SQVTM and ANQGSEA. The CDR3 loop spans 14 amino acids.

In this sample, this clonotype turned up a few times. The germline gene is not matched at one end of the junction; a read error may be the cause. The rearrangement uses TRBV12-3 or TRBV12-4 and TRBJ2-2; D gene unclear. The CDR3 spans 17 residues. CDR3 DNA sequence: TGCGCCAGCAGTGGTGTTCTAGGGAAATCGAACACCGGGGAGCTGTTTTTT. It yields the protein CASSGVLGKSNTGELFF.

This chain connects TRBV6-2 or TRBV6-3 to TRBJ2-5, with D unresolved. The J call may be mistaken, given a closer DNA end match to TRBJ2-7. Germline assignment: CDR1 MNHEY and CDR2 SVGEGT. There are 15 residues in the CDR3. DNA of the CDR3: TGTGCCAGCAGTTACCTCCAAAACCCTTACTACGAGCAGTACTTC. Its translation: CASSYLQNPYYEQYF.

The sample holds a few counts of this clonotype. This chain uses TRBV5-1 with TRBJ2-2; D not certain. The CDR3 runs 14 residues. V gave up 2 bases and J gave up 0 bases, with 5 bases separating them. Germline V lookup: CDR1 SGHRS, CDR2 YFSETQ. The chain's CDR3 is CASSFGANTGELFF. CDR3 nucleotides: TGCGCCAGCAGCTTTGGTGCGAACACCGGGGAGCTGTTTTTT.

In this sample, this clonotype turned up a few times. J is TRBJ2-7 and V is TRBV13; 8 positions match TRBD2. V shed 1 base and J 0 bases; nucleotides not matched to a gene: 2. The CDR3 length is 15 residues. Germline CDR1 PRHDT, CDR2 FYEKMQ (reference sequence). The CDR3 bases are TGTGCCAGCAGCTTAGAGCGGGGGATCTCCTACGAGCAGTACTTC. Its protein is CASSLERGISYEQYF.

This clonotype was detected only a few times. The chain combines TRBV4-1 with TRBJ1-4; 8 nucleotides match TRBD1. CDR1 and CDR2 (germline): MGHRA, YSYEKL. V lost 2 bases, J lost 11 bases, and 16 bases stayed unmatched. This CDR3 comprises 17 residues. The CDR3 here is CASSQLGDRGGLGKLFF. The CDR3 DNA reads as TGCGCCAGCAGCCAATTAGGAGACAGGGGAGGCTTAGGGAAACTGTTTTTT.

The chain recombines TRBV20-1 with TRBJ2-4; no reliable D call. V was shortened by 5 bases and J by 9 bases, with 14 bases between the two germline ends. This CDR3 has 12 residues. Germline lookup yields CDR1 DFQATT and CDR2 SNEGSKA (reference sequence). The CDR3 DNA follows: TGCAGTGCTCCGGGTCGTTACGGCATTCAGTACTTC. Translation gives CSAPGRYGIQYF.

The chain uses TRBV29-1 and TRBJ2-1, with 7 bases identical to TRBD2. This CDR3 is 14 amino acids long. V trimming: 2 bases; J trimming: 5 bases; junction bases outside the gene matches: 6. The germline CDR1 and CDR2 sequences are SQVTM and ANQGSEA. This CDR3 reads CSVERRELDNEQFF. The CDR3 bases are TGCAGCGTTGAAAGGCGGGAGCTAGACAATGAGCAGTTCTTC.